The 27 T cell receptor beta chains below were found in one sample sequenced in a study of blood T cell repertoires in COVID-19. Profiled with immunoSEQ multiplex PCR; TCRdb holds only in-frame clones, not every one. The sample shows 110,000 or so clones, approximately 80% of them seen only once. Sequences were obtained from peripheral blood. The receptors shown here come from an elderly woman with acute or convalescent COVID-19.

This rearrangement joins TRBV11-2 to TRBJ2-3; 11 bases are shared with TRBD2. Germline assignment: CDR1 SGHAT and CDR2 FQNNGV. This CDR3 is built from 17 residues. V shed 7 bases and J 1 base; nucleotides not matched to a gene: 10. For the CDR3, the DNA is TGTGCCAGCAACCTAGCGGGAGGAGGGGATCGCACAGATACGCAGTATTTT. This codes for CASNLAGGGDRTDTQYF.

The CDR3 region is CASRSGDYGYTF. The CDR3 DNA reads as TGTGCCAGCAGGTCAGGGGACTATGGCTACACCTTC. The V and J genes are TRBV6-6 and TRBJ1-2; a weak D match, TRBD1 (6 bases). The CDR3 is 12 amino acids. Germline V gene data show CDR1 as MNHNY and CDR2 as SVGAGI (reference sequence). V was trimmed by 6 bases and J by 3 bases, leaving 8 bases between them.

V is TRBV5-4 and J is TRBJ2-1, with 9 bases identical to TRBD2. Looked up from germline, CDR1 is SGHNT and CDR2 is YYREEE (reference sequence). The CDR3 covers 12 residues. Trimming removed 4 bases from V and 8 bases from J; junction bases left unmatched: 1. The CDR3 sequence: CASSRLADEQFF. The CDR3 region has the DNA TGTGCCAGCAGCAGACTAGCGGATGAGCAGTTCTTC. The whole variable domain, remainder taken from reference TRBV5-4 and TRBJ2-1, is ETGVTQSPTHLIKTRGQQVTLRCSSQSGHNTVSWYQQALGQGPQFIFQYYREEENGRGNFPPRFSGLQFPNYSSELNVNALELDDSALYLCASSRLADEQFFGPGTRLTVL.

The rearrangement links TRBV24-1 to TRBJ2-7; no clear D gene. The CDR3 is 14 amino acids. Trimming left V 4 bases short and J 6 bases short, with 15 bases between. Germline V gene data show CDR1 as KGHDR and CDR2 as SFDVKD. CDR3 amino acids: CATSDPRNPGEQYF. In DNA, the CDR3 is TGTGCCACCAGTGACCCTAGGAACCCCGGCGAGCAGTACTTC.

CDR3 coding DNA: TGCGCCAGCACCCCACGGCGGCAGGGGGTGGTAGGCGAGCAGTACGTC. As protein: CASTPRRQGVVGEQYV. V usage is TRBV5-1 and J usage is TRBJ2-7; 7 bases map to TRBD1. With V trimmed by 6 bases and J by 6 bases, 18 bases remained unmatched. The CDR3 is 16 amino acids. Germline CDR1 reads SGHRS; CDR2 reads YFSETQ.

J is TRBJ1-5 and V is TRBV2; perhaps TRBD1 as D (5 bases). Trimming stripped 9 bases from V and 7 bases from J, with 22 bases between. The CDR3 runs 15 residues. Germline assignment: CDR1 SNHLY and CDR2 FYNNEI. The CDR3 sequence: CASSLSRGIFQPQHF. As DNA, the CDR3 is TGTGCCAGTAGTCTCAGTCGGGGGATATTCCAGCCCCAGCATTTT.

The chain employs TRBV4-3 and TRBJ2-2; 12 nucleotides align to TRBD2. V shed 0 bases and J 2 bases; nucleotides not matched to a gene: 4. This CDR3 comprises 18 residues. The V gene's germline CDR1 is LGHNA and CDR2 YSLEER. The CDR3 is CASSQERTSGINTGELFF. In DNA form, the CDR3 reads TGCGCCAGCAGCCAAGAAAGGACTAGCGGGATAAACACCGGGGAGCTGTTTTTT.

The chain has TRBV4-1 and TRBJ2-7, with 11 bases identical to TRBD2. After removal of 4 bases from V and 0 bases from J, the junction contained 5 bases not matched to a gene. This CDR3 has 16 amino acids. The V gene's germline CDR1 is MGHRA and CDR2 YSYEKL. CDR3 nucleotides: TGCGCCAGCAGCCGATTAGCGGGAGGGAGCTCCTACGAGCAGTACTTC. Amino acids: CASSRLAGGSSYEQYF.

The chain couples TRBV5-6 to TRBJ1-1; perhaps TRBD1 as D (5 bases). V lost 4 bases and J 0 bases, leaving 13 bases between the germline ends. CDR1 SGHDT and CDR2 YYEEEE come from the germline V gene. This CDR3 has 15 residues. CDR3 in amino acids: CASSPRGTVNTEAFF. In nucleotides, the CDR3 is TGTGCCAGCAGCCCACGGGGGACCGTGAACACTGAAGCTTTCTTT.

Written as DNA, the CDR3 is TGTGCCAGCAGTTACCCAGCGGGAGCAGGGGAGCTGTTTTTT. Translated: CASSYPAGAGELFF. V gene TRBV6-6 combines with J gene TRBJ2-2, with 8 nucleotides matching TRBD2. V lost 2 bases, J lost 8 bases, and 4 bases stayed unmatched. CDR3 length: 14 residues. The germline V gene has CDR1 MNHNY and CDR2 SVGAGI (reference sequence).

This clone was picked up one time. The chain has TRBV11-3 and TRBJ2-1; 15 bases map to TRBD2. The trim removed 5 bases at V and 6 bases at J, leaving 11 bases unmatched. The CDR3 is made up of 18 amino acids. CDR1 SGHNT and CDR2 YENEEA come from the germline V gene. The CDR3 DNA follows: TGTGCCAGCAGCCGGGGAGGGACTAGCGGGAGGAGCGGCAATGAGCAGTTCTTC. Translation gives CASSRGGTSGRSGNEQFF.

This clone came up once. The chain carries TRBV5-1 and TRBJ2-3; tentative D call: TRBD2 (5 bases). The V end was cut by 0 bases, the J end by 2 bases, with 10 bases between. The CDR3 extends over 15 amino acids. Germline CDR1 is SGHRS and CDR2 is YFSETQ. CDR3 in DNA: TGCGCCAGCAGCTTGGTCTCGCGGGTCACAGATACGCAGTATTTT. It encodes CASSLVSRVTDTQYF.

V gene TRBV6-1 combines with J gene TRBJ1-1; D is ambiguous. Germline loops: CDR1 MNHNS, CDR2 SASEGT. Trimming shortened V by 2 bases and J by 0 bases, and 10 bases separated the two germline ends. The CDR3 consists of 15 residues. In DNA, the CDR3 is TGTGCCAGCAGTGAATTTGGGAGGATGAACACTGAAGCTTTCTTT. Translating it yields CASSEFGRMNTEAFF.

The CDR3 DNA reads TGTGCCAGCAGCTCCCGCGGGAGGTCCTACGAGCAGTACTTC. It translates to CASSSRGRSYEQYF. This chain joins TRBV7-2 and TRBJ2-7, with 8 bases aligning to TRBD2. The CDR3 contains 14 residues. Germline assignment: CDR1 SGHTA and CDR2 FQGNSA. Trimming removed 4 bases from V and 1 base from J; junction bases left unmatched: 3.

V is TRBV7-2 and J is TRBJ2-2; D possibly corresponds to TRBD1 (6 bases). CDR1 is SGHTA and CDR2 is FQGNSA in the germline V gene. V shed 1 base and J shed 4 bases, with 19 bases lying between them. This CDR3 is 18 amino acids long. DNA for the CDR3: TGTGCCAGCAGCTTAGTTCTTCTGGGGACAAAGGGCACCGGGGAGCTGTTTTTT. This encodes CASSLVLLGTKGTGELFF.

Only a few counts were recorded for this clone. This rearrangement joins TRBV5-4 to TRBJ2-2, with a possible D match to TRBD1 (6 bases). V lost 4 bases to trimming and J lost 1 base, with 8 bases between them. The CDR3 totals 14 residues. The germline gives CDR1 SGHNT, CDR2 YYREEE (reference sequence). The CDR3 spells CASSPGQNTGELFF. In nucleotides, the CDR3 is TGTGCCAGCAGCCCGGGACAGAACACCGGGGAGCTGTTTTTT.

The chain employs TRBV2 and TRBJ1-1; the D gene is possibly TRBD1 (6 bases). CDR1 and CDR2 (germline): SNHLY, FYNNEI. Trimming cost V 7 bases and J 2 bases, with 20 bases left between them. This CDR3 is built from 16 residues. The CDR3 region is CASTSGQTTINTEAFF. Here the CDR3 DNA reads TGTGCCAGCACCTCCGGACAGACTACCATTAACACTGAAGCTTTCTTT. Filled out from reference TRBV2 and TRBJ1-1, the complete variable domain reads EPEVTQTPSHQVTQMGQEVILRCVPISNHLYFYWYRQILGQKVEFLVSFYNNEISEKSEIFDDQFSVERPDGSNFTLKIRSTKLEDSAMYFCASTSGQTTINTEAFFGQGTRLTVV.

This chain connects TRBV28 to TRBJ1-5; D might be TRBD1 (5 bases). The V gene lost 4 bases and the J gene lost 4 bases, with 17 bases spanning the gap. CDR1 and CDR2 from the germline V gene are MDHEN and SYDVKM. The CDR3 runs 16 residues. The CDR3 reads CASSSLMGEGNQPQHF. DNA for the CDR3: TGTGCCAGCAGTTCCCTTATGGGGGAGGGGAATCAGCCCCAGCATTTT.

This chain connects TRBV5-1 to TRBJ2-5, with 7 bases that match TRBD1. Trimming removed 1 base from V and 4 bases from J; junction bases left unmatched: 1. The CDR3 loop spans 13 amino acids. In germline, CDR1 is SGHRS, CDR2 YFSETQ. This CDR3 reads CASSLTGAETQYF. The CDR3 DNA reads TGCGCCAGCAGCTTGACAGGGGCAGAGACCCAGTACTTC.

This rearrangement joins TRBV24-1 to TRBJ2-2, with TRBD2 matching over 16 bases. Trimming cost V 4 bases and J 6 bases; bases outside gene matches: 4. CDR3 size: 17 residues. Germline loops: CDR1 KGHDR, CDR2 SFDVKD. CDR3 nucleotides: TGTGCCACCAGTGAAGCCGGGACTAGCGGGAGGGCCGGGGAGCTGTTTTTT. It is translated as CATSEAGTSGRAGELFF.

This chain uses TRBV19 with TRBJ2-7, with D possibly being TRBD1 (6 bases). CDR1 and CDR2 (germline): LNHDA, SQIVND (reference sequence). The CDR3 is 16 residues long. V was clipped by 1 base and J by 2 bases, with 15 bases between them. The CDR3 is CASSIGVGDKTYEQYF. CDR3 nucleotide sequence: TGTGCCAGTAGTATAGGGGTTGGGGACAAGACCTACGAGCAGTACTTC. Filled out from reference TRBV19 and TRBJ2-7, the complete variable domain reads DGGITQSPKYLFRKEGQNVTLSCEQNLNHDAMYWYRQDPGQGLRLIYYSQIVNDFQKGDIAEGYSVSREKKESFPLTVTSAQKNPTAFYLCASSIGVGDKTYEQYFGPGTRLTVT.

The V gene is TRBV7-9, the J gene TRBJ2-1, with TRBD2 as a possible D gene (7 bases). Germline loops: CDR1 SEHNR, CDR2 FQNEAQ (reference sequence). Trimming left V 4 bases short and J 2 bases short, with 15 bases between. The CDR3 is 16 amino acids. In DNA, the CDR3 is TGTGCCAGCAGCTCCATAGGGGGGGGCGCCTACAATGAGCAGTTCTTC. Translating it yields CASSSIGGGAYNEQFF.

The genes are TRBV11-3 and TRBJ2-1; TRBD1 matches 7 bases. Trimming cost V 5 bases and J 10 bases; bases outside gene matches: 8. Germline CDR1 and CDR2: SGHNT and YENEEA. CDR3 length: 13 amino acids. This CDR3 is CASSHDRVREQFF. In DNA, the CDR3 is TGTGCCAGCAGCCACGACAGGGTACGGGAGCAGTTCTTC.

In this sample, this clone turned up once. The chain combines TRBV18 with TRBJ1-5, with D maybe TRBD1 (5 bases). Deletions cut 2 bases from V and 1 base from J, with 12 bases between. The germline gives CDR1 KGHSH, CDR2 LQKENI. CDR3 length equals 16 residues. Here the CDR3 reads CASSPGEGASNQPQHF. The DNA of the CDR3 is TGTGCCAGCTCACCAGGGGAAGGGGCGAGCAATCAGCCCCAGCATTTT.

V and J are TRBV19 and TRBJ2-2; 7 bases match TRBD1. The CDR3 extends over 17 amino acids. Trimming at V came to 7 bases and at J to 5 bases, leaving 16 bases not matched to a gene. Germline CDR1 reads LNHDA; CDR2 reads SQIVND (reference sequence). Here the CDR3 DNA reads TGTGCCAGTACCTCAGGGGGTAGAAACAGTAAAACCGGGGAGCTGTTTTTT. Its translation: CASTSGGRNSKTGELFF. Based on the CDR3 plus reference TRBV19 and TRBJ2-2, the full variable domain is DGGITQSPKYLFRKEGQNVTLSCEQNLNHDAMYWYRQDPGQGLRLIYYSQIVNDFQKGDIAEGYSVSREKKESFPLTVTSAQKNPTAFYLCASTSGGRNSKTGELFFGEGSRLTVL.

The chain uses TRBV5-6 and TRBJ2-1; no firm D call. This CDR3 has 13 residues. Trimming took 0 bases from V and 13 from J, leaving 14 bases between them. Germline lookup yields CDR1 SGHDT and CDR2 YYEEEE. CDR3 protein: CASSLGSLYSQFF. The CDR3 DNA is TGTGCCAGCAGCTTGGGATCGCTATATTCCCAGTTCTTC.

This chain uses TRBV24-1 with TRBJ2-4; TRBD1 matches at 10 bases. Germline V gene data show CDR1 as KGHDR and CDR2 as SFDVKD. Trimming at V came to 4 bases and at J to 3 bases, leaving 8 bases not matched to a gene. The CDR3 length is 17 residues. The DNA for the CDR3 is TGTGCCACCAGTGAGGGGGGACAGGGGAGAGTCAAAAACATTCAGTACTTC. It codes for CATSEGGQGRVKNIQYF.